This T cell receptor (beta chain) came from a study of blood T cell repertoires in COVID-19. Assay used: immunoSEQ multiplex PCR; TCRdb lists only in-frame clones, some missing. The sample contains about 480,000 clones, about 91% of which appear only once. Germline V gene data show CDR1 as MNHNY and CDR2 as SVGAGI (reference sequence). The CDR3 totals 12 residues. Trimming took 8 bases from V and 4 from J, leaving 11 bases between them. V usage is TRBV6-6 and J usage is TRBJ1-1, with unresolved D. The receptor was derived from a man aged 18 to 30 with COVID-19, enrolled during active disease. The material sequenced was peripheral blood. CDR3 protein: CASSEPGTEAFF. The CDR3 DNA is TGTGCCAGCTCAGAACCTGGCACTGAAGCTTTCTTT.